The 31 T cell receptor beta chains given below trace back to one sample, sequenced in a study of human T cells and chemical hapten exposure. MiXCR, run by TCRdb on the RACE reads, gives a single entry per CDR3 protein. The profile shows a few hundred thousand distinct CDR3 sequences, around 4.8% of them singletons. The time point is: patch test 1, 2 weeks after DPC sensitization. Indicated treatment: therapeutic diphenylcyclopropenone sensitization with weekly scalp DPC. Sequencing used whole blood, obtained in connection with sensitization to the hapten diphenylcyclopropenone (DPC). The receptors were sampled from a woman between 50 and 59 years old with alopecia areata. Some clones in this sample may be carry-over from other donors' samples.

This clonotype was seen repeatedly, ten times or more. The chain carries TRBV29-1 and TRBJ1-1; perhaps TRBD1 as D (6 bases). There are 14 residues in the CDR3. V lost 0 bases, J lost 1 base, and 9 bases lay in between. The germline gives CDR1 SQVTM, CDR2 ANQGSEA. CDR3 DNA: TGCAGCGTTGAAGAATTACAGGGGAACACTGAAGCTTTCTTT. Translating gives CSVEELQGNTEAFF. Full variable domain (rest looked up from reference TRBV29-1 and TRBJ1-1): SAVISQKPSRDICQRGTSLTIQCQVDSQVTMMFWYRQQPGQSLTLIATANQGSEATYESGFVIDKFPISRPNLTFSTLTVSNMSPEDSSIYLCSVEELQGNTEAFFGQGTRLTVV.

The sample holds a few counts of this clonotype. The chain is built from TRBV11-2 and TRBJ2-3; D is unclear. The germline V gene has CDR1 SGHAT and CDR2 FQNNGV. This CDR3 is built from 15 residues. V was shortened by 3 bases and J by 0 bases, with 10 bases between the two germline ends. The CDR3 spells CASSFTHSSTDTQYF. CDR3 nucleotides: TGTGCCAGCAGCTTCACACACTCTAGCACAGATACGCAGTATTTT.

This clonotype showed up many times. The chain links TRBV5-5 to TRBJ1-1; 10 nucleotides match TRBD1. CDR1 and CDR2 from the germline V gene are SGHKS and YYEKEE (reference sequence). The CDR3 totals 14 residues. V lost 0 bases to trimming and J lost 7 bases; unmatched junction nucleotides: 3. This chain's CDR3 is CASSLGQGAVEAFF. The CDR3 nucleotides read TGTGCCAGCAGCTTGGGACAGGGGGCAGTTGAAGCTTTCTTT. The full variable domain, completed using reference TRBV5-5 and TRBJ1-1, is DAGVTQSPTHLIKTRGQQVTLRCSPISGHKSVSWYQQVLGQGPQFIFQYYEKEERGRGNFPDRFSARQFPNYSSELNVNALLLGDSALYLCASSLGQGAVEAFFGQGTRLTVV.

This chain connects TRBV12-5 to TRBJ1-5; the match to TRBD1 covers 7 bases. Trimming cost V 1 base and J 3 bases; bases outside gene matches: 6. Germline loops: CDR1 LGHNT, CDR2 FRNRAP. The CDR3 is 16 residues long. The CDR3 here is CASGLAGQEVNQPQHF. CDR3 nucleotides: TGTGCTAGTGGTTTGGCCGGACAGGAGGTCAATCAGCCCCAGCATTTT.

In its sample, this clonotype was seen many times. The CDR3 is CASSTPSGGHDQPQHF. The DNA for the CDR3 is TGTGCCAGCAGTACCCCTTCGGGGGGGCATGATCAGCCCCAGCATTTT. The J gene is TRBJ1-5, the V gene TRBV6-1; perhaps TRBD1 as D (6 bases). V was pared by 5 bases and J by 5 bases, with 19 bases between. This CDR3 is 16 amino acids long. The germline gives CDR1 MNHNS, CDR2 SASEGT.

This chain links TRBV11-2 with TRBJ2-1, with TRBD1 identical over 11 bases. Germline loops: CDR1 SGHAT, CDR2 FQNNGV. J lost 8 bases, V lost 6 bases, and 15 bases had no gene match. The CDR3 contains 17 residues. The CDR3 here is CASRATIRDRGKHEQFF. In DNA, the CDR3 is TGTGCCAGCAGGGCTACGATCCGGGACAGGGGGAAGCATGAGCAGTTCTTC.

The chain links TRBV28 to TRBJ1-1; D is possibly TRBD1 (5 bases). Germline lookup yields CDR1 MDHEN and CDR2 SYDVKM. The ends were cut back, 6 bases at V and 2 bases at J, with 10 bases in the middle. This CDR3 contains 13 residues. Here the CDR3 reads CASRGDFNTEAFF. The CDR3 DNA follows: TGTGCCAGCAGGGGGGACTTCAACACTGAAGCTTTCTTT.

The table lists this clonotype with many counts. Germline is not matched at one junction end, which may reflect a read error. This CDR3 is CASSLGGDYGYTF. CDR3 DNA sequence: TGTGCCAGCAGCTTAGGAGGGGACTATGGCTACACCTTC. This sequence joins TRBV5-1 and TRBJ1-2, with a tentative D call TRBD1 (5 bases). In germline, CDR1 is SGHRS, CDR2 YFSETQ. The CDR3 extends over 13 amino acids.

This clonotype was picked up many times. The rearrangement joins TRBV5-1 to TRBJ2-7, with a tentative D call TRBD1 (9 bases). Germline V gene lookup returns CDR1 SGHRS and CDR2 YFSETQ. The CDR3 spans 15 residues. Trimming cost V 4 bases and J 7 bases, with 21 bases left between them. CDR3 protein: CASSPGGTGMEEQYF. For the CDR3, the DNA is TGCGCCAGCAGCCCGGGAGGGACAGGGATGGAAGAGCAGTACTTC.

This clonotype has at least ten counts. The chain joins TRBV25-1 to TRBJ2-3; D not certain. The CDR3 has 13 amino acids. The V end lost 0 bases, the J end lost 4 bases, and 5 bases lay between the germline ends. From germline, CDR1 is MGHDK and CDR2 SYGVNS. The CDR3 loop is CASSEYRADTQYF. CDR3 sequence (DNA): TGTGCCAGCAGTGAATATAGGGCAGATACGCAGTATTTT. Filled out from reference TRBV25-1 and TRBJ2-3, the complete variable domain reads EADIYQTPRYLVIGTGKKITLECSQTMGHDKMYWYQQDPGMELHLIHYSYGVNSTEKGDLSSESTVSRIRTEHFPLTLESARPSHTSQYLCASSEYRADTQYFGPGTRLTVL.

In this sample, this clonotype turned up many times. The rearrangement joins TRBV7-2 to TRBJ2-3, with 9 nucleotides matching TRBD2. The trim removed 1 base at V and 3 bases at J, leaving 2 bases unmatched. Germline V gene sequence: CDR1 SGHTA, CDR2 FQGNSA. This CDR3 comprises 15 residues. This chain's CDR3 is CASSLEAGGTDTQYF. As DNA, the CDR3 is TGTGCCAGCAGCTTAGAAGCGGGGGGTACAGATACGCAGTATTTT.

In its sample, this clonotype was seen a few times. The V and J genes are TRBV4-2 and TRBJ2-2, with D maybe TRBD1 (6 bases). Trimming left V 2 bases short and J 2 bases short, with 15 bases between. From germline, CDR1 is LGHNA and CDR2 YNFKEQ. This CDR3 has 17 residues. CDR3 DNA sequence: TGTGCCAGCAGCCAAAGGTCCCAGGGGACCAACACCGGGGAGCTGTTTTTT. Translating it yields CASSQRSQGTNTGELFF.

In its sample, this clonotype was seen many times. The rearrangement joins TRBV6-1 to TRBJ2-3, with TRBD2 identical over 7 bases. Germline loops: CDR1 MNHNS, CDR2 SASEGT. This CDR3 spans 16 amino acids. Trimming removed 4 bases from V and 5 bases from J; junction bases left unmatched: 12. The CDR3 here is CASSVFAAGVGDTQYF. CDR3 DNA sequence: TGTGCCAGCAGTGTCTTCGCTGCGGGAGTGGGAGATACGCAGTATTTT.

This clonotype was found many times. The rearrangement links TRBV24-1 to TRBJ1-5, with D maybe TRBD1 (5 bases). Germline-derived CDR1 and CDR2 are KGHDR and SFDVKD. This CDR3 comprises 13 residues. V was clipped by 10 bases and J by 0 bases, with 9 bases between them. CDR3 bases: TGTGCCACTGGGCAGGGTAGCAATCAGCCCCAGCATTTT. The encoded protein is CATGQGSNQPQHF.

The V call is TRBV7-2, the J call TRBJ2-3; TRBD2 aligns across 14 bases. The J segment lost 5 bases and the V segment lost 5 bases, leaving 9 bases of the junction unmatched. The germline V gene encodes CDR1 SGHTA and CDR2 FQGNSA. CDR3 length: 17 residues. DNA of the CDR3: TGTGCCAGCAGCATGAGTGGACTAGCGGGGGGAAAAGATACGCAGTATTTT. Amino acids: CASSMSGLAGGKDTQYF.

This clonotype was seen at least ten times. The chain has TRBV11-2 and TRBJ1-2; TRBD1 agrees at 7 bases. The V segment lost 5 bases and the J segment 3 bases; nucleotides outside the gene matches: 6. The CDR3 is 14 amino acids. CDR1 is SGHAT and CDR2 is FQNNGV in the germline V gene. This CDR3 reads CASSRGRGDYGYTF. The CDR3 DNA reads TGTGCCAGCAGCCGAGGCAGGGGGGACTATGGCTACACCTTC.

This clonotype was observed many times. The chain employs TRBV4-1 and TRBJ1-3, with TRBD1 matching over 8 bases. Germline assignment: CDR1 MGHRA and CDR2 YSYEKL. The CDR3 runs 15 residues. V shed 5 bases and J 8 bases; nucleotides not matched to a gene: 11. CDR3 nucleotides: TGCGCCAGCAGCATCTCCGGGACAGGTCAAGACACCATATATTTT. Translation gives CASSISGTGQDTIYF.

This clonotype came up many times. V and J are TRBV30 and TRBJ2-5; D call uncertain. Germline CDR1 is GTSNPN and CDR2 is SVGIG (reference sequence). This CDR3 is built from 13 residues. With 4 bases removed from V and 5 bases from J, the gap between germline ends came to 14 bases. CDR3 nucleotides: TGTGCCTGGAAATCACAGCCCCGGGAGACCCAGTACTTC. Its protein product is CAWKSQPRETQYF.

The sample holds many counts of this clonotype. This chain links TRBV29-1 with TRBJ1-1, with 7 bases aligning to TRBD1. Germline V lookup: CDR1 SQVTM, CDR2 ANQGSEA. V lost 7 bases to trimming and J lost 0 bases; unmatched junction nucleotides: 5. CDR3 length equals 13 residues. For the CDR3, the DNA is TGCAGCGCTTTCAGGGGGATGAACACTGAAGCTTTCTTT. Encoded protein: CSAFRGMNTEAFF.

The table lists this clonotype with a few counts. The V gene is TRBV7-9, the J gene TRBJ1-2, with D hard to call. The germline V gene has CDR1 SEHNR and CDR2 FQNEAQ (reference sequence). The V end was cut by 1 base, the J end by 4 bases, with 10 bases between. The CDR3 totals 14 residues. The CDR3 region has the DNA TGTGCCAGCAGCTTAGATCCCGGTTCCTATGGCTACACCTTC. Amino acids: CASSLDPGSYGYTF.

The rearrangement joins TRBV7-9 to TRBJ2-5; TRBD2 might be the D (5 bases). Germline CDR1 SEHNR, CDR2 FQNEAQ (reference sequence). V was cut by 3 bases and J by 5 bases, with 10 bases left in between. The CDR3 extends over 13 amino acids. The CDR3 region is CASSFSGWETQYF. In DNA form, the CDR3 reads TGTGCCAGCAGCTTTTCGGGGTGGGAGACCCAGTACTTC.

The CDR3 protein is CASSFGIEQFF. CDR3 coding DNA: TGTGCCAGCAGTTTCGGGATTGAGCAGTTCTTC. The chain recombines TRBV6-2 or TRBV6-3 with TRBJ2-1; tentatively, D is TRBD2 (5 bases). CDR3 length: 11 amino acids. V lost 4 bases to trimming and J lost 9 bases, with 7 bases between them. Per germline, CDR1 MNHEY and CDR2 SVGEGT.

A word on this clonotype: The final CDR3 position lacks the conserved phenylalanine or tryptophan, pointing to a likely read error. The chain is built from TRBV2 and TRBJ1-3; D is unresolved. The CDR3 is made up of 14 amino acids. Germline V gene lookup returns CDR1 SNHLY and CDR2 FYNNEI. Trimming took off 3 bases at V and 3 bases at J, with 9 bases between the two ends. The CDR3 DNA is TGTGCCAGCAGTGAGCTTCGTTTTGGAAACACCATATATTTA. This codes for CASSELRFGNTIYL.

There are many counts of this clonotype. The V and J genes are TRBV7-9 and TRBJ2-7; D is possibly TRBD1 or TRBD2 (5 bases each). Germline loops: CDR1 SEHNR, CDR2 FQNEAQ (reference sequence). Trimming cost V 5 bases and J 10 bases, with 12 bases left between them. This CDR3 spans 11 amino acids. CDR3 in DNA: TGTGCCAGCAGCGATGGGACGTACCAGTACTTC. This gives the protein CASSDGTYQYF.

The rearrangement joins TRBV19 to TRBJ1-2; D gene unclear. The V end was cut by 6 bases, the J end by 8 bases, with 10 bases between. This CDR3 comprises 11 residues. Germline V gene sequence: CDR1 LNHDA, CDR2 SQIVND (reference sequence). The CDR3 DNA reads TGTGCCAGTAGAACACCCGAGGGCTACACCTTC. Its translation: CASRTPEGYTF.

This clonotype was seen repeatedly, ten times or more. The J gene is TRBJ1-1, the V gene TRBV5-1; D is ambiguous. Germline loops: CDR1 SGHRS, CDR2 YFSETQ. This CDR3 has 15 amino acids. Deletions cut 7 bases from V and 1 base from J, with 17 bases between. CDR3 residues: CASRAVKHPNTEAFF. CDR3 DNA sequence: TGCGCCAGCCGGGCGGTGAAACACCCGAACACTGAAGCTTTCTTT. Complete variable domain (other parts from reference TRBV5-1 and TRBJ1-1): KAGVTQTPRYLIKTRGQQVTLSCSPISGHRSVSWYQQTPGQGLQFLFEYFSETQRNKGNFPGRFSGRQFSNSRSEMNVSTLELGDSALYLCASRAVKHPNTEAFFGQGTRLTVV.

The chain has TRBV5-6 and TRBJ2-2, with 7 nucleotides matching TRBD2. The CDR3 is 15 amino acids. Germline CDR1 reads SGHDT; CDR2 reads YYEEEE. Unmatched junction bases numbered 3, after V lost 0 bases and J lost 4 bases. CDR3 sequence reads: CASSLELAATGELFF. The CDR3 DNA reads TGTGCCAGCAGCTTGGAGCTAGCGGCCACCGGGGAGCTGTTTTTT.

This clonotype was seen a few times. This chain joins TRBV6-2 or TRBV6-3 and TRBJ2-1; TRBD1 is a possible D gene (5 bases). This CDR3 has 15 amino acids. CDR1 is MNHEY, CDR2 SVGEGT, per germline. Trimming removed 5 bases at V and 10 bases at J, with 21 bases between. CDR3 sequence (DNA): TGTGCCAGCAGTGAGGTCCTGGCGACCCACAGGGAGCAGTTCTTC. Amino acids: CASSEVLATHREQFF.

This clonotype appeared a few times. The chain links TRBV20-1 to TRBJ2-1, with a weak D call TRBD1 (5 bases). CDR1 and CDR2 from the germline V gene are DFQATT and SNEGSKA (reference sequence). There are 14 residues in the CDR3. With 5 bases removed from V and 7 bases from J, the gap between germline ends came to 18 bases. The DNA of the CDR3 is TGCAGTGCTGGGGCCCCAGGGCCAAGAAATGAGCAGTTCTTC. Protein sequence: CSAGAPGPRNEQFF.

This clonotype was counted only a few times. The chain employs TRBV29-1 and TRBJ1-1, with unresolved D. This CDR3 is 11 amino acids long. Looked up from germline, CDR1 is SQVTM and CDR2 is ANQGSEA. Trimming left V 1 base short and J 3 bases short, with 3 bases between. This CDR3 is CSVEGDTEAFF. The CDR3 DNA sequence: TGCAGCGTTGAAGGGGACACTGAAGCTTTCTTT.

This clonotype has a count of ten or more. The chain recombines TRBV7-9 with TRBJ2-4, with 11 bases identical to TRBD1. The CDR3 has 17 amino acids. Germline V gene lookup returns CDR1 SEHNR and CDR2 FQNEAQ (reference sequence). V was clipped by 3 bases and J by 3 bases; unmatched bases: 7. The CDR3, as DNA: TGTGCCAGCAGCTTTGGACAGGGGGCGGAGGGCAAAAACATTCAGTACTTC. Amino acid sequence: CASSFGQGAEGKNIQYF.